This T cell receptor beta chain was profiled in a study of chemoradiotherapy in HPV16-positive cancers. TCRdb's copy holds only in-frame clones and misses some; the assay was immunoSEQ multiplex PCR. The table shows about 22,000 clones, with just under 75% occurring only once. Germline CDR1 MNHEY, CDR2 SMNVEV (reference sequence). CDR3 length: 15 amino acids. The V end lost 4 bases, the J end lost 5 bases, and 14 bases lay between the germline ends. The TCR comes from a human donor with HPV-associated anogenital cancer. This material was collected from a patient who underwent chemoradiotherapy. The chain combines TRBV27 with TRBJ1-4; tentatively, D is TRBD1 (5 bases). This CDR3 reads CASSSGPSQNEKLFF. CDR3 DNA sequence: TGTGCCAGCAGTTCGGGACCCTCCCAAAATGAAAAACTGTTTTTT.